This T cell receptor (beta chain) was retrieved from a study of cytomegalovirus exposure and HLA in healthy donors (dated by TCRdb to 2016 to 2017). Notes on the research overall: In an earlier analysis of roughly 590 of the donors, 276 Gb of sequence data and 100 million or so unique TCR beta sequences from about 190 million T cells were reported. The study aimed to test whether cataloging public T cell receptors could reveal signatures of past pathogen exposure. In addition to the first cohort of hundreds of subjects, a separate validation cohort of 120 different subjects was used. HLA typing covered class I and class II loci at four-digit resolution. All discovery cohort repertoires had been generated using a single sequencing platform. Typing coverage differed by locus: A, B, C, DRB1 and DQB1 were typed in roughly 629-630 donors, DQA1 in around 500, DPA1 in approximately 610, and DPB1 in around 440. Genome-wide SNP genotypes for about 60% of the 666 donors were used in a later genetic analysis, which treated that subset as a discovery cohort. Of the roughly 400 genotyped donors, 65% to 90% were placed in the genetic ancestry cluster associated with self-reported Caucasian donors. The study profiled the T cell repertoires of under 700 subjects by immunosequencing and related them to cytomegalovirus serostatus. On average, roughly 250,000 unique TCR beta nucleotide sequences were sequenced per donor among 350 to 400 genotyped donors of the cohort, with 15% to 20% of those sequences being non-productive. A later analysis re-analyzed previously published TCR beta repertoires from 666 donors and added high-resolution HLA genotyping to study TCR occurrence patterns. The study combined high-throughput TCR immunosequencing, statistical association of individual TCRs with disease status, and machine learning to predict cytomegalovirus infection status. In the later analysis, no new phenotypic data were used to find candidate immune exposures; instead, reliance was placed on TCR beta sequences and their occurrence across donors. Approximately 310 gigabases of sequencing data and around 85 million unique TCR sequences made up an early release that covered roughly 670 HLA-typed donors. An earlier analysis of 587 of the donors used high-throughput TCR beta sequencing to judge whether each TCR beta V gene segment behaved as functional or pseudogenic. A handful of DR-DQ haplotypes were handled as single units for association and clustering because linkage in the cohort was strong. Donor age, sex, ethnicity and CMV serostatus were collected together with the repertoire data. Broader findings and caveats from the paper: In vitro tests confirmed that a few of the cytomegalovirus-associated TCR beta chains recognize cytomegalovirus antigens. The sequencing pipeline was judged likely to have produced a cluster of highly shared sequence variants as a technical artifact. Immune exposure information for the cohort was limited to CMV serostatus. Because some donors lacked HLA typing at each locus, the association tests relied only on the typed subset. An earlier analysis of approximately 530 of the donors showed that most TCR beta V segments appeared in productive rearrangements either about 87% or about 30% of the time, which broadly matched IMGT annotations. A further reported finding was that TCR beta sequences accurately predicted the HLA-A and HLA-B alleles for most subjects in the first cohort. Specific HLA alleles were associated with 18,000 or so TCR beta sequences at a false discovery rate of 0.05 in a later analysis. About 15 rarely observed V segments, including chromosome 9 orphons, were excluded from the earlier analysis of some 590 of the donors because counts were too low. A later analysis reported that several top co-occurrence clusters appeared linked to parvovirus B19, influenza, CMV and Epstein-Barr virus. The study gave a list of about 170 TCR beta chains associated with cytomegalovirus. Because the 87-base-pair reads could not distinguish some IMGT-functional V segments, including TRBV6-2 and TRBV6-3, those segments were excluded. The presence/absence analyses assumed that sequencing depth was roughly uniform across donors, and that assumption may not be true. The classifier was reported to diagnose cytomegalovirus status with high specificity and sensitivity in both the original and validation cohorts. A later genetic analysis associated a missense DCLRE1C variant with V-gene and J-gene trimming of TCR beta chains, and an independent cohort replicated the association. In a later analysis, TCR association rates were found to vary across HLA loci, with the most associated TCRs seen for DRB1 alleles and the fewest for HLA-C alleles. In a later analysis, HLA-associated TCR beta chains were found to be more clonally expanded and to have lower generation probabilities than equally common non-associated chains. This cohort had only TCR beta chains sequenced, and the lack of alpha or paired-chain data limited which features could be detected. Most CMV-associated TCR beta chains appeared to be HLA-restricted in a later analysis, and the HLA associations seemed to be driven largely by CMV exposure. Strong co-occurrence of HLA alleles, especially DR and DQ, made assigning TCR associations to individual alleles difficult. Most TCR sequences were observed very rarely across donors, whereas some public TCRs were present in many individuals. Correlated functional status among segregating V segments might reflect linkage disequilibrium, but an unknown experimental factor could not be ruled out. According to a later genetic analysis, donors in an Asian-associated ancestry cluster had fewer N-insertions in productive TCRs than the roughly 670-donor mean. It was suggested by the authors that the approach could potentially be generalized to other disease states and immunological phenotypes.

The cohort comprised under 700 healthy bone marrow donors. Cohort members were all nominally healthy when sampled, although unrecorded immune exposures were likely present. The donor was CMV seropositive and was included in the group of about 290 seropositive cohort members. A peripheral blood sample was provided by each donor, and peripheral blood mononuclear cells were used for TCR beta sequencing. Genomic DNA was extracted from the blood cell samples with the Qiagen DNeasy Blood Extraction Kit. Sequences GTSNPN (CDR1) and SVGIG (CDR2) are obtained from the germline V gene (reference sequence). V was cut back by 4 bases and J by 0 bases, leaving a gap of 3 bases between them. The CDR3 has 11 amino acids, counting the end cysteine and phenylalanine. Just the 33-base CDR3 DNA is kept, in frame starting at base 1. This clone was picked up a small number of times. It lacks a known antigen. It has no much larger one-base neighbor in the sample; base qualities were not kept.

The library was produced with the immunoSEQ multiplex PCR assay. A mixture of 60 forward primers for TCR Vbeta segments and 13 reverse primers for TCR Jbeta segments was used in the multiplex PCR. The CDR3 region of rearranged TCR beta genes was amplified from genomic DNA by a multiplex PCR assay. On the Illumina HiSeq System, the amplified TCR beta libraries were sequenced as 87-base-pair reads. Per the source publication's procedure: In a later analysis, roughly 80 million unique TCR beta chains were counted across the roughly 670 repertoires, and approximately 11 million of these chains were shared by at least two donors. Raw reads were error-corrected and collapsed into unique sequences by a nearest-neighbor algorithm in which closely related sequences were merged to remove PCR and sequencing errors. CDR3 sequences were aligned to IMGT reference sequences to assign V, D and J gene segments. For a sequence to be retained, a match of at least six nucleotides was required to both a V gene segment and a J gene segment. A rearrangement was called productive if the CDR3 had no stop codons and remained in frame with V and J, and every other rearrangement was called non-productive. Following IMGT convention, CDR3 was defined as the stretch from the second conserved V-encoded cysteine up to the conserved J-encoded phenylalanine. The earlier analysis of about 530 of the donors excluded any sequence lacking an unambiguous match to a single V gene segment. An earlier analysis of several hundred of the donors called V segments functional above 56.7% productive rearrangements and segregating when the between-donor standard deviation exceeded 5%. A statistical classification framework was built to diagnose cytomegalovirus status from the catalog of TCR beta chain sequences. V and J gene assignment, in a later analysis, came from comparing TCR nucleotide sequences with IMGT/GENE-DB human TR gene sequences. In a later analysis, CDR3 sequences and most-parsimonious VDJ recombination scenarios were assigned using the TCRdist pipeline. In a later analysis, each TCR beta chain was defined by its CDR3 amino acid sequence together with its V-gene family, and reads lacking a unique V-gene family were excluded. In a later analysis, 550 to 650 highly shared, low-generation-probability nucleotide sequences were removed to address suspected cross-contamination and a sequencing artifact. In a later analysis, a clonal expansion index for each public chain was calculated from normalized within-repertoire ranks of inferred template counts. Generation probabilities in a later analysis came from a VDJ recombination model fitted to out-of-frame rearrangements, and those results were checked against IGoR. Hypergeometric tests were used in a later analysis to score TCR-TCR, TCR-HLA and TCR-CMV co-occurrence, with a repertoire-size bias correction applied to the TCR pairs. False discovery rates were estimated in a later analysis by permuting HLA or CMV assignments 20 times. In a later analysis, co-occurring TCRs were grouped using DBSCAN, with TCRdist sequence similarity added in when clustering inside HLA-allele-positive subsets. Co-occurrence clustering excluded repertoires with fewer than 30,000 or more than 120,000 public chains, plus five with anomalous nucleotide sharing. In its TCRdb copy, this immuneACCESS table keeps in-frame sequences only and misses some clones. Where compared with another copy, unresolved V genes explain less than half of these, and the others have no known cause. Clone size and the V and J calls come from that table; the DNA yielded D and trimming. The sample data list about 150,000 clones, and around 82% of these were observed just once. The top ten clonotypes cover about 6.1% of the sample.

Recombination joined TRBV30 with TRBJ1-1; no confident D gene assignment can be made. This clonotype originated in a woman aged 45-65 years in good health and CMV-seropositive. Sequenced: PBMCs. The CDR3 region: CAWTVNTEAFF. The nucleotides read TGTGCCTGGACGGTGAACACTGAAGCTTTCTTT.